These 27 T cell receptor beta chains came from one sample sequenced in a study of T cells in Graves' hyperthyroidism and ophthalmopathy. RNA transcripts provided the source from which TCR beta CDR3 regions were amplified. The HTBI primer set drove a first-round RT-PCR of the TCR CDR3. TCRdb called the multiplex PCR reads again in MiXCR, with one record for every CDR3 protein. The repertoire holds about 500,000 distinct CDR3 sequences, with around 15% as singletons. Sample: blood. Receptors were obtained from a woman in her 30s with Graves' ophthalmopathy.

The chain joins TRBV12-3 or TRBV12-4 to TRBJ2-2; D is undetermined. V was clipped by 9 bases and J by 7 bases, with 18 bases between them. There are 14 residues in the CDR3. CDR3 region: CASKLGRYYGELFF. CDR3 sequence (DNA): TGTGCCAGTAAGCTTGGACGGTACTACGGGGAGCTGTTTTTT.

This clonotype was seen repeatedly, ten times or more. The chain couples TRBV7-8 to TRBJ2-7, with TRBD2 matching 11 bases. The trim removed 5 bases at V and 0 bases at J, leaving 9 bases unmatched. Germline loops: CDR1 SGHVS, CDR2 FQNEAQ. The CDR3 runs 17 residues. The DNA for the CDR3 is TGTGCCAGCAGCATTTTGCCGGGGACTAGCGGCTCCTACGAGCAGTACTTC. Translating gives CASSILPGTSGSYEQYF.

The chain links TRBV6-1 to TRBJ2-1; 8 bases are shared with TRBD2. The CDR3 consists of 16 residues. With V trimmed by 6 bases and J by 8 bases, 15 bases remained unmatched. Per the germline V gene, CDR1 is MNHNS and CDR2 is SASEGT. In nucleotides, the CDR3 is TGTGCCAGCAGCCCTACTAGAGCGGGGGCGGAAGATGAGCAGTTCTTC. Translation: CASSPTRAGAEDEQFF.

This clonotype was observed a few times. The CDR3 bases are TGTGCCAGCAGCGCCCTAGGGGCCTCCTACAATGAGCAGTTCTTC. This sequence encodes CASSALGASYNEQFF. V usage is TRBV3-1 and J usage is TRBJ2-1; maybe TRBD1 (5 bases). V was shortened by 5 bases and J by 0 bases, with 11 bases between the two germline ends. CDR3 length equals 15 residues. Looked up from germline, CDR1 is LGHDT and CDR2 is YNNKEL (reference sequence).

This clonotype showed up many times. The chain links TRBV3-1 to TRBJ2-5, with D hard to call. The V gene's germline CDR1 is LGHDT and CDR2 YNNKEL (reference sequence). The CDR3 extends over 12 amino acids. The V end was cut by 3 bases, the J end by 2 bases, with 4 bases between. The CDR3 nucleotides are TGTGCCAGCAGCCATTCGCAAGAGACCCAGTACTTC. Translated: CASSHSQETQYF.

The chain combines TRBV18 with TRBJ2-7; 9 bases map to TRBD1. This CDR3 has 17 amino acids. The trim removed 0 bases at V and 1 base at J, leaving 7 bases unmatched. From germline, CDR1 is KGHSH and CDR2 LQKENI. The CDR3 spells CASSPPRGQGGSYEQYF. The CDR3 coding sequence is TGTGCCAGCTCACCACCGAGGGGACAGGGAGGGTCCTACGAGCAGTACTTC.

The CDR3 loop is CASSWGQGLDAQYF. The CDR3 DNA reads TGTGCCAGCAGCTGGGGACAGGGGTTGGATGCGCAGTATTTT. The gene calls are TRBV7-9 and TRBJ2-3, with 10 bases that match TRBD1. J was trimmed by 10 bases and V by 4 bases; bases with no gene match: 8. The CDR3 is made up of 14 amino acids. Germline loops: CDR1 SEHNR, CDR2 FQNEAQ (reference sequence).

This clonotype was counted many times. The V call is TRBV27, the J call TRBJ1-5, with D tentatively TRBD1 (6 bases). CDR1 and CDR2 from the germline V gene are MNHEY and SMNVEV (reference sequence). With 0 bases removed from V and 6 bases from J, the gap between germline ends came to 18 bases. This CDR3 contains 17 residues. The CDR3 sequence: CASSLSHDRSYFQPQHF. CDR3 sequence (DNA): TGTGCCAGCAGTTTATCCCATGACAGGTCATATTTTCAGCCCCAGCATTTT.

This clonotype was recorded a few times. This rearrangement joins TRBV7-3 to TRBJ2-1, with 8 positions matching TRBD2. V gave up 3 bases and J gave up 5 bases; unmatched junction bases: 9. The CDR3 is 16 residues long. Germline CDR1 and CDR2: SGHTA and FQGTGA. CDR3 sequence (DNA): TGTGCCAGCAGCTTTGACCAACTAGCGGAGGACAATGAGCAGTTCTTC. This gives the protein CASSFDQLAEDNEQFF. Looking up the rest from reference TRBV7-3 and TRBJ2-1 gives the full variable domain: GAGVSQTPSNKVTEKGKYVELRCDPISGHTALYWYRQSLGQGPEFLIYFQGTGAADDSGLPNDRFFAVRPEGSVSTLKIQRTERGDSAVYLCASSFDQLAEDNEQFFGPGTRLTVL.

This clonotype was detected ten times or more. The chain employs TRBV28 and TRBJ2-2; D is undetermined. V was clipped by 1 base and J by 6 bases, with 3 bases between them. Germline V gene data show CDR1 as MDHEN and CDR2 as SYDVKM. The length of the CDR3 is 12 residues. The CDR3 here is CASSLYAGELFF. The CDR3 DNA is TGTGCCAGCAGTTTATATGCCGGGGAGCTGTTTTTT.

This clonotype was counted ten times or more. This chain connects TRBV2 to TRBJ2-5, with D possibly being TRBD1 (6 bases). CDR3 size: 14 residues. Germline loops: CDR1 SNHLY, CDR2 FYNNEI. V was pared by 4 bases and J by 0 bases, with 9 bases between. As DNA, the CDR3 is TGTGCCAGCAGTGGGACAGAGTACCAAGAGACCCAGTACTTC. It codes for CASSGTEYQETQYF.

This clonotype appeared many times. This chain uses TRBV7-8 with TRBJ2-7; the match to TRBD2 covers 7 bases. This CDR3 region has 15 residues. Trimming at V came to 5 bases and at J to 2 bases, leaving 9 bases not matched to a gene. Germline V gives CDR1 SGHVS, CDR2 FQNEAQ. The CDR3 DNA reads as TGTGCCAGCAGCCTTCCGGCTAGCGGTACCTACGAGCAGTACTTC. Translated: CASSLPASGTYEQYF.

At least ten counts were recorded for this clonotype. The chain recombines TRBV6-1 with TRBJ2-7; D not certain. CDR1 and CDR2 from the germline V gene are MNHNS and SASEGT. Trimming removed 3 bases from V and 3 bases from J, with 9 bases in between. The CDR3 is 13 residues long. The CDR3 here is CASSETLNYEQYF. In DNA, the CDR3 is TGTGCCAGCAGTGAGACACTTAACTACGAGCAGTACTTC.

This clonotype was recorded many times. The V gene is TRBV20-1, the J gene TRBJ1-1, with D unresolved. Trimming stripped 0 bases from V and 1 base from J, with 12 bases between. The length of the CDR3 is 15 residues. Per the germline V gene, CDR1 is DFQATT and CDR2 is SNEGSKA (reference sequence). CDR3 bases: TGCAGTGCTAGAGAGAGCCCCTCAGGGAACACTGAAGCTTTCTTT. Protein: CSARESPSGNTEAFF.

The chain combines TRBV28 with TRBJ1-5; tentative D call: TRBD1 (6 bases). Germline V gene lookup returns CDR1 MDHEN and CDR2 SYDVKM. There are 14 residues in the CDR3. V was trimmed by 3 bases and J by 6 bases, leaving 12 bases between them. The CDR3 region has the DNA TGTGCCAGCAGTTTCGCAGGGGCCAGTCAGCCCCAGCATTTT. This translates into CASSFAGASQPQHF. Based on the CDR3 plus reference TRBV28 and TRBJ1-5, the full variable domain is DVKVTQSSRYLVKRTGEKVFLECVQDMDHENMFWYRQDPGLGLRLIYFSYDVKMKEKGDIPEGYSVSREKKERFSLILESASTNQTSMYLCASSFAGASQPQHFGDGTRLSIL.

The genes are TRBV9 and TRBJ1-2, with 9 bases identical to TRBD1. CDR3 length equals 14 residues. The V gene's germline CDR1 is SGDLS and CDR2 YYNGEE. V lost 3 bases to trimming and J lost 7 bases; unmatched junction nucleotides: 7. Written as DNA, the CDR3 is TGTGCCAGCAGCGCCCACAGGGGGCAGGGTGGCTACACCTTC. This codes for CASSAHRGQGGYTF.

This clonotype was picked up many times. The chain carries TRBV20-1 and TRBJ2-3; the match to TRBD2 covers 11 bases. Germline V lookup: CDR1 DFQATT, CDR2 SNEGSKA (reference sequence). The J segment lost 6 bases and the V segment lost 0 bases, leaving 5 bases of the junction unmatched. The CDR3 contains 15 residues. The CDR3 nucleotides read TGCAGTGCTAGAGATGGACTAGCGGGTAGGGATACGCAGTATTTT. Encoded protein: CSARDGLAGRDTQYF.

This clonotype was observed many times. The rearrangement links TRBV3-1 to TRBJ2-7; 9 bases are shared with TRBD2. V lost 6 bases to trimming and J lost 4 bases; unmatched junction nucleotides: 10. Germline CDR1 and CDR2: LGHDT and YNNKEL (reference sequence). This CDR3 comprises 15 residues. The CDR3 reads CASRLSGRSYYEQYF. CDR3 DNA: TGTGCCAGCAGGCTGAGCGGGAGGTCATATTACGAGCAGTACTTC.

The genes are TRBV7-3 and TRBJ2-7; TRBD2 matches 7 bases. In germline, CDR1 is SGHTA, CDR2 FQGTGA. The CDR3 loop spans 15 amino acids. V shed 5 bases and J 2 bases; nucleotides not matched to a gene: 9. The CDR3: CASSPVASGAYEQYF. The CDR3 nucleotides are TGTGCCAGCAGCCCAGTGGCTAGCGGAGCCTACGAGCAGTACTTC.

The sample holds many counts of this clonotype. V is TRBV20-1 and J is TRBJ1-2; 10 nucleotides match TRBD1. The germline V gene has CDR1 DFQATT and CDR2 SNEGSKA (reference sequence). Losses at the gene ends were 4 bases for V and 3 bases for J; bases not matched to a gene: 11. The CDR3 spans 16 residues. This chain's CDR3 is CSANPFDRGPDYGYTF. In DNA form, the CDR3 reads TGCAGTGCTAACCCGTTCGACAGGGGGCCTGACTATGGCTACACCTTC.

This clonotype has only a few counts. Possible read error: a much larger clone is one base away. This sequence joins TRBV5-1 and TRBJ1-2; TRBD1 is a possible D gene (5 bases). CDR1 and CDR2 (germline): SGHRS, YFSETQ. There are 14 residues in the CDR3. This CDR3 reads CASSSSQGAYSYTF. CDR3 sequence (DNA): TGCGCCAGCAGCTCATCGCAGGGAGCCTATAGCTACACCTTC.

This clonotype was picked up many times. The J gene is TRBJ1-1, the V gene TRBV11-3; D not resolved. V lost 4 bases to trimming and J lost 1 base, with 7 bases between them. The CDR3 has 13 amino acids. Germline V gene lookup returns CDR1 SGHNT and CDR2 YENEEA. CDR3 in DNA: TGTGCCAGCAGCTGGGCAGGGAACACTGAAGCTTTCTTT. Translation: CASSWAGNTEAFF.

The chain couples TRBV6-1 to TRBJ2-1; no firm D call. The CDR3 sequence is 15 residues long. V was trimmed by 7 bases and J by 0 bases, leaving 13 bases between them. Germline V gene sequence: CDR1 MNHNS, CDR2 SASEGT. This CDR3 reads CASTAAEPSYNEQFF. CDR3 DNA: TGTGCCAGCACCGCCGCAGAGCCCTCCTACAATGAGCAGTTCTTC.

V usage is TRBV24-1 and J usage is TRBJ2-6; tentatively, D is TRBD1 or TRBD2 (5 bases each). CDR1 and CDR2 from the germline V gene are KGHDR and SFDVKD. Trimming cost V 7 bases and J 2 bases, with 8 bases left between them. The CDR3 runs 14 residues. The CDR3 DNA is TGTGCCACCAGCGGGGCCCCTGGGGCCAACGTCCTGACTTTC. Its translation: CATSGAPGANVLTF.

At least ten counts were recorded for this clonotype. The chain couples TRBV7-2 to TRBJ2-7; 10 bases agree with TRBD2. Germline V gene sequence: CDR1 SGHTA, CDR2 FQGNSA. V dropped 3 bases and J dropped 5; count of bases not matched to a gene: 4. The CDR3 consists of 14 residues. The CDR3 sequence is CASSLKGLANEQYF. CDR3 DNA sequence: TGTGCCAGCAGCTTGAAGGGACTAGCGAACGAGCAGTACTTC.

This clonotype was seen ten or more times. The genes are TRBV28 and TRBJ1-2, with 7 bases lining up with TRBD1. CDR1 is MDHEN and CDR2 is SYDVKM in the germline V gene. V shed 8 bases and J 2 bases; nucleotides not matched to a gene: 2. This CDR3 comprises 12 residues. The CDR3 DNA sequence: TGTGCCAGCGAACAGGGGAACTATGGCTACACCTTC. It specifies CASEQGNYGYTF.

This clonotype was detected ten times or more. This chain uses TRBV7-3 with TRBJ2-7; D remains ambiguous. The germline gives CDR1 SGHTA, CDR2 FQGTGA. This CDR3 spans 14 amino acids. Trimming removed 2 bases at V and 1 base at J, with 9 bases between. CDR3: CASSLFRPSYEQYF. CDR3 bases: TGTGCCAGCAGCTTATTCAGGCCTTCCTACGAGCAGTACTTC.